The 15 T cell receptor beta chains reported below all come from one sample, sequenced in a study of shared clonotypes between healthy human individuals. Clones were sequenced by immunoSEQ multiplex PCR, and TCRdb holds only the in-frame ones, with some missing. There are approximately 440,000 clones in the sample; 77% occur only once, and around 12% lies in the top ten. The sequenced sample was PBMCs. The receptors come from a woman between 40 and 50 years old in good health. Some clones in this sample may be carry-over from other donors' samples.

This sequence joins TRBV29-1 and TRBJ2-3; 7 bases are shared with TRBD2. J gave up 3 bases and V 4 bases, and 4 bases lay outside the gene matches. The CDR3 consists of 13 residues. Germline assignment: CDR1 SQVTM and CDR2 ANQGSEA. CDR3 nucleotides: TGCAGCGTTGGAGTTAGCGGGACAGATACGCAGTATTTT. Its translation is CSVGVSGTDTQYF.

This clone was picked up many times. One base away lies a much larger clone, so this may be a sequencing read error. The V and J genes are TRBV9 and TRBJ2-7, with D possibly being TRBD2 (6 bases). The CDR3 spans 16 residues. V was trimmed by 0 bases and J by 4 bases, leaving 17 bases between them. Germline values: CDR1 SGDLS, CDR2 YYNGEE. The CDR3 protein is CASSVGSESSGYEQYF. The CDR3 bases are TGTGCCAGCAGCGTAGGGAGTGAATCGAGCGGGTACGAGCAGTACTTC. Supplemented by reference TRBV9 and TRBJ2-7, the full variable domain reads DSGVTQTPKHLITATGQRVTLRCSPRSGDLSVYWYQQSLDQGLQFLIQYYNGEERAKGNILERFSAQQFPDLHSELNLSSLELGDSALYFCASSVGSESSGYEQYFGPGTRLTVT.

For this clone: This probably arose from a read error, given a far larger clone one base away. Other nucleotide sequences from this sample produce the same CDR3. The chain couples TRBV27 to TRBJ2-7; D may be TRBD1 (6 bases). The V end lost 6 bases, the J end lost 4 bases, and 16 bases lay between the germline ends. CDR3 length: 14 amino acids. CDR1 is MNHEY, CDR2 SMNVEV, per germline (reference sequence). As DNA, the CDR3 is TGTGCCAGCAGCTTCCAGGACAGACTATACGAGCAGTACTTC. Its protein is CASSFQDRLYEQYF.

The chain couples TRBV29-1 to TRBJ2-7; TRBD2 aligns across 11 bases. From germline, CDR1 is SQVTM and CDR2 ANQGSEA. The V and J ends lost 6 bases and 2 bases, in that order; junction bases with no gene match: 12. The CDR3 has 16 amino acids. CDR3 coding DNA: TGCAGCGTGGGGGGCGCTGGGACTAGCGGTACCTACGAGCAGTACTTC. This translates into CSVGGAGTSGTYEQYF.

This clone was counted a few times. The gene calls are TRBV7-9 and TRBJ2-7; 11 nucleotides agree with TRBD2. The CDR3 loop spans 16 amino acids. Trimming took 2 bases from V and 5 from J; bases not matched to a gene: 8. Germline-derived CDR1 and CDR2 are SEHNR and FQNEAQ (reference sequence). In DNA, the CDR3 is TGTGCCAGCAGCTTAAGGCAGACTAGCGGGAAGGACGAGCAGTACTTC. Residues: CASSLRQTSGKDEQYF.

This chain joins TRBV6-4 and TRBJ2-3; 8 bases are shared with TRBD1. Per the germline V gene, CDR1 is MRHNA and CDR2 is SNTAGT. CDR3 length: 16 residues. Trimming took 5 bases from V and 0 from J; bases not matched to a gene: 7. CDR3 residues: CASSSQGDSSTDTQYF. CDR3 DNA: TGTGCCAGCAGTTCACAGGGGGACTCCAGCACAGATACGCAGTATTTT.

DNA of the CDR3: TGTGCCAGCAGCCCCGGGACGGCTAAGGGGATTCAGCCCCAGCATTTT. Translating it yields CASSPGTAKGIQPQHF. The rearrangement joins TRBV7-9 to TRBJ1-5; a weak D match, TRBD1 (5 bases). V lost 5 bases and J lost 6, with 20 bases in between. CDR3 length: 16 residues. The germline V gene has CDR1 SEHNR and CDR2 FQNEAQ (reference sequence).

The V and J genes are TRBV7-6 and TRBJ2-1; possible D gene TRBD1, 5 bases. V gave up 8 bases and J gave up 3 bases, with 8 bases separating them. Germline CDR1 and CDR2: SGHVS and FNYEAQ. The CDR3 consists of 12 residues. CDR3 sequence: CASFDSYNEQFF. CDR3 sequence (DNA): TGTGCCAGCTTCGACAGCTACAATGAGCAGTTCTTC.

Note on this clone: Given a far larger clone just one base away, this is likely a sequencing read error. The sample holds other DNA sequences that translate to the same CDR3. The chain joins TRBV18 to TRBJ1-1; no definite D call. The CDR3 extends over 13 amino acids. Germline V gives CDR1 KGHSH, CDR2 LQKENI. Here the CDR3 reads CASSPAVNTEAFF. In DNA, the CDR3 is TGTGCCAGCTCACCGGCGGTGAACACTGAAGCCTTCTTT.

The rearrangement links TRBV5-4 to TRBJ2-7; the D gene is possibly TRBD2 (5 bases). Trimming took off 2 bases at V and 1 base at J, with 7 bases between the two ends. Germline values: CDR1 SGHNT, CDR2 YYREEE (reference sequence). The CDR3 length is 13 residues. This chain's CDR3 is CASSFEGSYEQYF. The CDR3 nucleotides read TGTGCCAGCAGCTTCGAGGGTTCCTACGAGCAGTACTTC.

The chain uses TRBV6-1 and TRBJ2-4; D unresolved. Between the trimmed V and J ends, which lost 8 bases and 2 bases, there was a span of 10 bases. Looked up from germline, CDR1 is MNHNS and CDR2 is SASEGT. The CDR3 is 13 residues long. CDR3 bases: TGTGCCAGCCGGATTACATCCAAAAACATTCAGTACTTC. This translates into CASRITSKNIQYF.

Concerning this clone: It differs at one base from a far larger clone, so likely a read error. This CDR3 is missing its conserved last phenylalanine or tryptophan, likely due to a read error. The V and J genes are TRBV28 and TRBJ2-4, with D possibly being TRBD2 (5 bases). The V gene lost 6 bases and the J gene lost 6 bases, with 12 bases spanning the gap. Germline V gives CDR1 MDHEN, CDR2 SYDVKM. There are 13 residues in the CDR3. CDR3: CASRLGILNIQYL. CDR3 nucleotide sequence: TGTGCCAGCAGACTAGGGATCCTAAACATTCAGTACCTC.

The gene calls are TRBV29-1 and TRBJ2-7, with a possible D match to TRBD2 (6 bases). The CDR3 loop spans 13 amino acids. Germline assignment: CDR1 SQVTM and CDR2 ANQGSEA. Trimming took 4 bases from V and 3 from J, leaving 13 bases between them. The CDR3 DNA sequence: TGCAGCGTTGTAGGTGGGGGAGGCTACGAGCAGTACTTC. The encoded protein is CSVVGGGGYEQYF.

The chain is built from TRBV2 and TRBJ2-2; 9 bases map to TRBD1. The length of the CDR3 is 15 residues. The V gene end was trimmed by 6 bases and the J gene end by 0 bases; junction bases not matched to a gene: 2. The germline V gene has CDR1 SNHLY and CDR2 FYNNEI. The CDR3 protein is CASSRDRANTGELFF. For the CDR3, the DNA is TGTGCCAGCAGCAGGGACAGGGCGAACACCGGGGAGCTGTTTTTT.

The sample holds many counts of this clone. V is TRBV6-5 and J is TRBJ2-7, with a possible D match to TRBD2 (6 bases). Trimming removed 6 bases from V and 7 bases from J, with 19 bases in between. CDR3 size: 14 residues. In germline, CDR1 is MNHEY, CDR2 SVGAGI. The DNA for the CDR3 is TGTGCCAGCAGCCCGGACTACCTGGCTCGGGAGCAGTACTTC. It translates to CASSPDYLAREQYF.